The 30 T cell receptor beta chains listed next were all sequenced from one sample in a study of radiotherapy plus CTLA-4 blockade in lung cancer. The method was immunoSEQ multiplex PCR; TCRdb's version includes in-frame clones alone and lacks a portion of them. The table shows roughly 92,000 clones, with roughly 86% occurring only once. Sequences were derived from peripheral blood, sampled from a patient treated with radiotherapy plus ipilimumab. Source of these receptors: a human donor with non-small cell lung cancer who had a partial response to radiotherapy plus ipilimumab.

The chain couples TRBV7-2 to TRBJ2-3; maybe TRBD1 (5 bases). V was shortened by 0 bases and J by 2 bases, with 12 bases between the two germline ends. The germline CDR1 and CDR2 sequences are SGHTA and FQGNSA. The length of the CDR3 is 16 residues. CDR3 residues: CASSLAGRGTTDTQYF. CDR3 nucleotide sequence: TGTGCCAGCAGCTTAGCGGGTAGGGGTACCACAGATACGCAGTATTTT.

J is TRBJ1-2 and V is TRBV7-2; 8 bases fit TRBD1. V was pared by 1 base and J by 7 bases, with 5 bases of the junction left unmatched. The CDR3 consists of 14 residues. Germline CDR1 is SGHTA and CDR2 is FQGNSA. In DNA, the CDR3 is TGTGCCAGCAGCTTAGTTCTTACAGGGGGTGGCTACACCTTC. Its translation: CASSLVLTGGGYTF.

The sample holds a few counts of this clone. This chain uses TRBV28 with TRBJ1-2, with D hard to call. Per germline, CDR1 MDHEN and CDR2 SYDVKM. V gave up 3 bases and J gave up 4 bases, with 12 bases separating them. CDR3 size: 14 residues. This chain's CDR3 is CASSFYSTGYGYTF. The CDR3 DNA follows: TGTGCCAGCAGTTTCTACTCTACCGGCTATGGCTACACCTTC.

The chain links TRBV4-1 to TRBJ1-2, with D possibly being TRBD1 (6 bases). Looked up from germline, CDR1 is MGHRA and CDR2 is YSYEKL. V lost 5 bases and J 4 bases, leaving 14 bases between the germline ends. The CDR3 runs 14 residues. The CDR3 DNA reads TGCGCCAGCAGCGACCCCCAGGGGAGCTATGGCTACACCTTC. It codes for CASSDPQGSYGYTF.

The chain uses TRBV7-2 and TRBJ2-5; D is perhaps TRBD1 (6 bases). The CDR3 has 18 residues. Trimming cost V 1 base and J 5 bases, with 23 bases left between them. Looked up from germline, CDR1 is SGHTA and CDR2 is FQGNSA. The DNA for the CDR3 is TGTGCCAGCAGCTTAGGGCGTCAGGGGCTCGGTTTCGGGGAGACCCAGTACTTC. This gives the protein CASSLGRQGLGFGETQYF.

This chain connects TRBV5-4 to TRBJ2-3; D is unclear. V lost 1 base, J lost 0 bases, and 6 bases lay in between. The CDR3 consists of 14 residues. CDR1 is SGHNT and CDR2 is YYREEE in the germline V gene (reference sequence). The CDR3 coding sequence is TGTGCCAGCAGCTTGCCTACTAGCACAGATACGCAGTATTTT. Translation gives CASSLPTSTDTQYF.

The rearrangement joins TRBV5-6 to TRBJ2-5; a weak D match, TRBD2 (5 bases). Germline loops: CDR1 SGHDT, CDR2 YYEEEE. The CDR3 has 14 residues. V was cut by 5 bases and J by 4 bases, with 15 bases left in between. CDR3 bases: TGTGCCAGCAGTAGCGTTAGAGAAGGAGAGACCCAGTACTTC. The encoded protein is CASSSVREGETQYF.

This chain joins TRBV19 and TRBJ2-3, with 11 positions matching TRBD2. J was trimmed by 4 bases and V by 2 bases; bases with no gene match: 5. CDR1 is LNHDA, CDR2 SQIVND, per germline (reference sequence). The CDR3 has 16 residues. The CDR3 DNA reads TGTGCCAGTAGTATATTGCCTAGCGGGAGGCCAGATACGCAGTATTTT. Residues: CASSILPSGRPDTQYF.

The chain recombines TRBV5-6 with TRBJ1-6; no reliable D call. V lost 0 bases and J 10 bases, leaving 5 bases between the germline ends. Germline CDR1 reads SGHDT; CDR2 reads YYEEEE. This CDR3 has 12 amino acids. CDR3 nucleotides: TGTGCCAGCAGCTTGGCTAGCTCACCCCTCCACTTT. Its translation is CASSLASSPLHF.

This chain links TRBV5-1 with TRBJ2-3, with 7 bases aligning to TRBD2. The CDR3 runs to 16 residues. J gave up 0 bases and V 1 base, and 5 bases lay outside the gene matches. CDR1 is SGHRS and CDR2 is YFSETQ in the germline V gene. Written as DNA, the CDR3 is TGCGCCAGCAGCTTGTACAGCGGGGCTAGCACAGATACGCAGTATTTT. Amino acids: CASSLYSGASTDTQYF.

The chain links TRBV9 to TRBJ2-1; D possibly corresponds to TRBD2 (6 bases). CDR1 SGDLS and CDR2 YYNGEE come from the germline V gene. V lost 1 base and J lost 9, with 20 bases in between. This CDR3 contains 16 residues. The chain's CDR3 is CASSVTRPQTSSEQFF. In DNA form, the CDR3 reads TGTGCCAGCAGCGTAACTCGACCACAGACTAGTAGTGAGCAGTTCTTC.

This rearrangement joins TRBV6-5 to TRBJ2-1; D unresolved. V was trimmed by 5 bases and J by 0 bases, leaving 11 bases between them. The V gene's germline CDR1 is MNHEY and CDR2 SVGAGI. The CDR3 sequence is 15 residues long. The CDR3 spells CASSRLTSSYNEQFF. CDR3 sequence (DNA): TGTGCCAGCAGTCGCCTAACGAGCTCCTACAATGAGCAGTTCTTC.

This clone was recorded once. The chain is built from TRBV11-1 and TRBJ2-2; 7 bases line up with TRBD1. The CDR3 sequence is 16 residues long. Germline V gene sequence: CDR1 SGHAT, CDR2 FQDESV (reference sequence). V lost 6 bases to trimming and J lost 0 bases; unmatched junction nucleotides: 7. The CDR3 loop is CASRRRQGTNTGELFF. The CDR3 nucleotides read TGTGCCAGCAGACGCCGACAGGGCACGAACACCGGGGAGCTGTTTTTT.

In nucleotides, the CDR3 is TGTGCCACCAGCAGAGGTCCCGGGATCCGCACAGATACGCAGTATTTT. It translates to CATSRGPGIRTDTQYF. The gene calls are TRBV15 and TRBJ2-3; tentatively, D is TRBD2 (5 bases). With 1 base removed from V and 1 base from J, the gap between germline ends came to 12 bases. This CDR3 is 16 amino acids long. Germline values: CDR1 LNHNV, CDR2 YYDKDF (reference sequence).

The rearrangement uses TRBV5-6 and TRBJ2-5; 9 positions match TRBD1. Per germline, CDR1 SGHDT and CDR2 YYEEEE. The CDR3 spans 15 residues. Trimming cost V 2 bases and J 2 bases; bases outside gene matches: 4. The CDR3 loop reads CASSFTGQGQETQYF. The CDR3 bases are TGTGCCAGCAGCTTCACGGGACAGGGTCAAGAGACCCAGTACTTC.

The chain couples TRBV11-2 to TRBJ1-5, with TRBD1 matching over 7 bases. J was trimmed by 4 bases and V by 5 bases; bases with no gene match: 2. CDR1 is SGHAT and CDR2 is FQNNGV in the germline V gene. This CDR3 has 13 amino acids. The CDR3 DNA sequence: TGTGCCAGCAGCCAGGGGGTAAATCAGCCCCAGCATTTT. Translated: CASSQGVNQPQHF.

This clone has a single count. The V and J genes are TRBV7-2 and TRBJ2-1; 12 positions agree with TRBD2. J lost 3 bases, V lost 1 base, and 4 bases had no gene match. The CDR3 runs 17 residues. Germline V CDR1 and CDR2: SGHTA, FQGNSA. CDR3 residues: CASSLEGTSGRYNEQFF. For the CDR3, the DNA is TGTGCCAGCAGCTTAGAAGGGACTAGCGGGCGCTACAATGAGCAGTTCTTC.

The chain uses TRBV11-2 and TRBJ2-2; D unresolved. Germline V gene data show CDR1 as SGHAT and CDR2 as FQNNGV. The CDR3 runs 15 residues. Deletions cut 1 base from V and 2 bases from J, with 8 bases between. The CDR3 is CASSLALSNTGELFF. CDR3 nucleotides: TGTGCCAGCAGCTTAGCTCTATCCAACACCGGGGAGCTGTTTTTT.

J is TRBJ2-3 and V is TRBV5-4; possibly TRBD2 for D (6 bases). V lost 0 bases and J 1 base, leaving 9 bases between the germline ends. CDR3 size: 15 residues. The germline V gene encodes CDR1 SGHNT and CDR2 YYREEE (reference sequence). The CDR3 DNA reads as TGTGCCAGCAGCTTGGTGGGACTCGGCACAGATACGCAGTATTTT. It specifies CASSLVGLGTDTQYF.

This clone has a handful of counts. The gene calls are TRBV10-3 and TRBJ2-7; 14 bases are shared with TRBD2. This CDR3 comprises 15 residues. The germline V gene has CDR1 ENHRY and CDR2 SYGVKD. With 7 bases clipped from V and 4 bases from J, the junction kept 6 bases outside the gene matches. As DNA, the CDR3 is TGTGCCATCACTAGACTAGCGGGAGGGCCTTACGAGCAGTACTTC. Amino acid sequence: CAITRLAGGPYEQYF.

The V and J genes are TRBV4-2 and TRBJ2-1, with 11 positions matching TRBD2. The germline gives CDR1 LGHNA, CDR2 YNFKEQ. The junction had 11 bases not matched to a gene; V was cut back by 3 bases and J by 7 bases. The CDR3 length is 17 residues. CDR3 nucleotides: TGTGCCAGCAGCCACCTGGGACTAGCGGACTCCACTAATGAGCAGTTCTTC. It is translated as CASSHLGLADSTNEQFF.

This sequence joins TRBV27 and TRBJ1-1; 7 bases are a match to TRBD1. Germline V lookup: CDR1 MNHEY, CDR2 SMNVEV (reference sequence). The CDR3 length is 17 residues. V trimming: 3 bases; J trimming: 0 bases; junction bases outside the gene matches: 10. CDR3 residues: CASSFRRGIDMNTEAFF. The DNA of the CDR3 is TGTGCCAGCAGTTTTCGCAGGGGGATTGACATGAACACTGAAGCTTTCTTT.

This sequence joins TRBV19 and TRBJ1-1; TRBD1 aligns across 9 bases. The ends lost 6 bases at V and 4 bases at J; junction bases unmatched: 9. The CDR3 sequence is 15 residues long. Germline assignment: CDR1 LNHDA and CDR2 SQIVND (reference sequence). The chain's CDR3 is CASRLSDRGSTEAFF. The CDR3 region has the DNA TGTGCCAGTAGACTATCGGACAGGGGAAGCACTGAAGCTTTCTTT.

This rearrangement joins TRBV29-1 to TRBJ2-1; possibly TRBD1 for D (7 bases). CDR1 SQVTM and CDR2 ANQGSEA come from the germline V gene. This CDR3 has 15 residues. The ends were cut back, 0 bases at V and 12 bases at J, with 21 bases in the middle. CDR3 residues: CSVEDRPGGSSGQFF. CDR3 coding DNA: TGCAGCGTTGAAGATCGTCCAGGGGGGAGTTCTGGGCAGTTCTTC.

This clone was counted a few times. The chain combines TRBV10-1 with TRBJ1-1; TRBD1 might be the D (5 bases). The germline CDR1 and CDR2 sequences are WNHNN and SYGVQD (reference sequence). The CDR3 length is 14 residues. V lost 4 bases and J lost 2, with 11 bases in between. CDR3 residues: CASSVTRGNTEAFF. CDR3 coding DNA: TGCGCCAGCAGTGTAACAAGGGGCAACACTGAAGCTTTCTTT.

The CDR3 DNA sequence: TGTGCCAGCAGGCAGGGAACAGGCAATCAGCCCCAGCATTTT. It yields the protein CASRQGTGNQPQHF. This chain connects TRBV6-5 to TRBJ1-5, with TRBD1 as a possible D gene (5 bases). The CDR3 has 14 amino acids. The V end was cut by 6 bases, the J end by 2 bases, with 11 bases between. Germline V lookup: CDR1 MNHEY, CDR2 SVGAGI.

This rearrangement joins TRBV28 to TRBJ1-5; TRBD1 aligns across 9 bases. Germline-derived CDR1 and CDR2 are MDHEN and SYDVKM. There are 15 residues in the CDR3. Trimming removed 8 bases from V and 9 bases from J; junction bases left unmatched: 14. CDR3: CASLDPTGGVRPQHF. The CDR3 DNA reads TGTGCCAGCCTGGACCCCACAGGGGGCGTACGGCCCCAGCATTTT.

DNA for the CDR3: TGTGCCAGCAGCTTAGCCCAGGGAGGGAGCGGGGAGCTGTTTTTT. Its protein product is CASSLAQGGSGELFF. V and J are TRBV7-6 and TRBJ2-2; 7 nucleotides line up with TRBD2. The CDR3 covers 15 residues. The ends lost 0 bases at V and 7 bases at J; junction bases unmatched: 5. CDR1 and CDR2 (germline): SGHVS, FNYEAQ.

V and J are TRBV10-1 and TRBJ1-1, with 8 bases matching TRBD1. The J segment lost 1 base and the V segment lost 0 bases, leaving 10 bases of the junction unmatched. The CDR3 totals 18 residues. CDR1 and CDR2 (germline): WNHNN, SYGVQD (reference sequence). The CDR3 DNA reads TGCGCCAGCAGTGAGTCGACGGGCAGGGGGCGAGAGAACACTGAAGCTTTCTTT. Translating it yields CASSESTGRGRENTEAFF.

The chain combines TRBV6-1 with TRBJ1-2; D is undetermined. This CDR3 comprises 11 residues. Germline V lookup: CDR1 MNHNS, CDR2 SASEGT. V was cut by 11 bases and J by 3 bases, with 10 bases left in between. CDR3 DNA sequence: TGTGCCGCCGGCCGGGACTATGGCTACACCTTC. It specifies CAAGRDYGYTF.